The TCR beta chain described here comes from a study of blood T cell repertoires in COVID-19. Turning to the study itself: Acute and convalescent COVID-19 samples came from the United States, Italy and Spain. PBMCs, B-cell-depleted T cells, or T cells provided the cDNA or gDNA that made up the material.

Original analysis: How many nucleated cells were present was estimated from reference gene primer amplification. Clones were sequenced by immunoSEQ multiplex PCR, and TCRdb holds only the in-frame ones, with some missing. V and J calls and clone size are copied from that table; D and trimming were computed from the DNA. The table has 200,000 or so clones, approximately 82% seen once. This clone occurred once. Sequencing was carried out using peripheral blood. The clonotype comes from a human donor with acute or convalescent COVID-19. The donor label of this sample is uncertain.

CDR3 sequence: CASSRTDYNEQFF. The CDR3 bases are TGTGCCAGCAGTAGGACAGACTACAATGAGCAGTTCTTC. The V and J genes are TRBV6-5 and TRBJ2-1; TRBD1 might be the D (6 bases). This CDR3 is 13 amino acids long. Germline assignment: CDR1 MNHEY and CDR2 SVGAGI. The V and J ends lost 5 bases and 3 bases respectively, with 8 bases between them.